This TCR beta chain stems from a study of regulatory T cells in long-lasting Graves disease. There are a few counts of this clonotype. Antigen: not known. The germline gene is not matched at one end of the junction; a read error may be the cause. General study findings and limits: Graves' patients with persistent disease showed TCR diversity lower than patients newly diagnosed. Gene preferences differed: TRBV28, TRBJ1-2, TRBJ2-5 in persistent cases.

Arm-PCR of CDR3 regions with iRepertoire HTBI primers generated TCR beta libraries. TCRdb re-derived calls from the multiplex PCR reads in MiXCR, one entry per CDR3 protein. The sample contains roughly 410,000 distinct CDR3 sequences, roughly 15% of which appear only once. Time point meaning: newly diagnosed GD, antithyroid drugs for less than 3 months. The TCR library was prepared using RNA isolated from PBMCs. Looked up from germline, CDR1 is LNHDA and CDR2 is SQIVND (reference sequence). The CDR3 spans 14 residues. This sample was also put to use in a study of T cells in Graves' hyperthyroidism and ophthalmopathy. That report adds: On the basis of clinical symptoms, serum thyroxine and TRAb, thyroid ultrasound and orbital computed tomography, diagnoses were made.

The chain recombines TRBV19 with TRBJ2-1; the D is unclear. The input for sequencing was peripheral blood mononuclear cells (PBMCs), taken at new diagnosis, from a patient treated with antithyroid drugs. The clonotype was recovered from a woman in her thirties or forties with Graves disease. The CDR3 DNA is TGTGCCAGTTCCGACCAGAGCTCCTACAATGGGCAGTTCTTC. This codes for CASSDQSSYNGQFF.